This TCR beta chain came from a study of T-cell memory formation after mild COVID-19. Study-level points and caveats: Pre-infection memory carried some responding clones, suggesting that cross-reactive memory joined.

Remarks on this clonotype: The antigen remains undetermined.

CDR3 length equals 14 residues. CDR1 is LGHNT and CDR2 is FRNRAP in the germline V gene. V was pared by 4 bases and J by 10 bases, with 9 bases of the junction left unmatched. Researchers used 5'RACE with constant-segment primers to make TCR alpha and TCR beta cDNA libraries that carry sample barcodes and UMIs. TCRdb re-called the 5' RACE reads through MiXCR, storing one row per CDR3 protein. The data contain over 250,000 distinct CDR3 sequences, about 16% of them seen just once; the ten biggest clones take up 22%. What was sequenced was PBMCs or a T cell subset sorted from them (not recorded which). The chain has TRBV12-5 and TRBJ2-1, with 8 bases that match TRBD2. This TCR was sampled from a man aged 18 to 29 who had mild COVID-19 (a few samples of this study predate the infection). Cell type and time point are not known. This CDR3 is CASGSLSGGGEQFF. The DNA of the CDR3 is TGTGCTAGTGGTTCCCTGAGCGGGGGAGGCGAGCAGTTCTTC. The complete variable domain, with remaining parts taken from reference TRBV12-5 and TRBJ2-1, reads DARVTQTPRHKVTEMGQEVTMRCQPILGHNTVFWYRQTMMQGLELLAYFRNRAPLDDSGMPKDRFSAEMPDATLATLKIQPSEPRDSAVYFCASGSLSGGGEQFFGPGTRLTVL.